The TCR beta chain described here comes from a study of cytomegalovirus exposure and HLA in healthy donors. Every donor was a healthy person donating bone marrow. Concerning this clone itself: Its specificity is unknown.

Whole-study results and caveats: One cluster of highly shared sequence variants probably arose as a sequencing artifact. TCR beta chain V- and J-gene trimming was linked, in a later analysis, to a missense variant in DCLRE1C. The study had only CMV serostatus as immune exposure information.

PCR amplification relied on 60 Vbeta primers (plus 13 Jbeta primers). Assay used: immunoSEQ multiplex PCR; TCRdb lists only in-frame clones, some missing. The table has 250,000 or so clones, 81% seen once. The sequencing sample was made of PBMCs. This sequence was found in a woman in her sixties in good health and CMV-seropositive.

The CDR3 DNA is TGTGCCAGCAGTTACACCGCGAGCAATCAGCCCCAGCATTTT. Protein: CASSYTASNQPQHF. The chain recombines TRBV6-6 with TRBJ1-5; no clear D gene. The V end lost 2 bases, the J end lost 1 base, and 6 bases lay between the germline ends. Germline V lookup: CDR1 MNHNY, CDR2 SVGAGI (reference sequence). The CDR3 loop spans 14 amino acids.